Listed below are T cell receptor beta chains from one sample, sequenced in a study of blood T cell repertoires in COVID-19. TCRdb keeps only in-frame clones here, not all; method: immunoSEQ multiplex PCR. The profile shows about 20,000 clones, over 75% of them singletons. Material for sequencing was peripheral blood. Receptors were obtained from a human donor in a cohort sampled during active COVID-19. The donor label of this sample is uncertain. The CDR3 runs from the conserved cysteine through the conserved F or W. Each record gives: clone size, V gene, D gene, J gene, CDR3 DNA, CDR3 protein. D genes are given only for firm matches. Expanded clones get a size class; other rows say once, few or many, or leave the size out.

NA	TRBV28	TRBD1	TRBJ1-1	TGTGCCAGCAGTTTTTCGGGACAGGGTTTGAACACTGAAGCTTTCTTT	CASSFSGQGLNTEAFF
NA	TRBV6-2/TRBV6-3	TRBD2	TRBJ2-5	TGTGCCAGCAGTTACAGACTAGCGGGGGGAAAGACCCAGTACTTC	CASSYRLAGGKTQYF
once	TRBV28	NA	TRBJ2-4	TGTGCCAGCAGTACCCGCCGGGGGAAAAACATTCAGTACTTC	CASSTRRGKNIQYF
NA	TRBV28	NA	TRBJ2-1	TGTGCCAGCAGTTTCTTACAGTCTTACAATGAGCAGTTCTTC	CASSFLQSYNEQFF
NA	TRBV11-2	NA	TRBJ2-5	TGTGCCAGCAGGCGCGGGACTTCAGAGACCCAGTACTTC	CASRRGTSETQYF
NA	TRBV9	TRBD2	TRBJ2-4	TGTGCCAGCAGTGAGTCCCAACTAGCGGGAGGTGGGAACATTCAGTACTTC	CASSESQLAGGGNIQYF
NA	TRBV6-5	NA	TRBJ2-5	TGTGCCAGCAGTTACTCCCTCGAGGGGACCCAGTACTTC	CASSYSLEGTQYF
NA	TRBV27	NA	TRBJ1-1	TGTGCCAGCAGTTTACAAGGGGTTACGAACACTGAAGCTTTCTTT	CASSLQGVTNTEAFF
NA	TRBV2	NA	TRBJ1-3	TGTGCCAGCAGCCGCGACAGAAACACCATATATTTT	CASSRDRNTIYF
NA	TRBV5-4	TRBD1	TRBJ1-4	TGTGCCAGCAGCTCCGGAAAGACAGGGGGCAATGAAAAACTGTTTTTT	CASSSGKTGGNEKLFF
once	TRBV11-3	NA	TRBJ2-2	TGTGCCAGCAGCTTGGTGCAGGGGATAACCGGGGAGCTGTTTTTT	CASSLVQGITGELFF
NA	TRBV14	NA	TRBJ2-7	TGTGCCAGCAGCCAAAATGGCAGGGGTTCAGTCGGCGAGCAGTACTTC	CASSQNGRGSVGEQYF
NA	TRBV2	TRBD1	TRBJ2-7	TGTGCCAGCAGTACACTAGGACAGGGTTTCAAAGACTTC	CASSTLGQGFKDF
NA	TRBV12-1	NA	TRBJ2-1	TGTGCCAGCAGCTTCCTACTCCTAGCGGGAGGGTACCACAATGAGCAGTTCTTC	CASSFLLLAGGYHNEQFF
NA	TRBV19	NA	TRBJ1-2	TGTGCCAGTAGTATCAACAGGGAGATAGGCTACACCTTC	CASSINREIGYTF
NA	TRBV5-1	NA	TRBJ2-7	TGCGCCAGCAGCCCGAGCTCCTACGAGCAGTACTTC	CASSPSSYEQYF
NA	TRBV30	NA	TRBJ1-3	TGTGCCTGGAGTGTACCTGGCGGTCACTCTGGAAACACCATATATTTT	CAWSVPGGHSGNTIYF
once	TRBV5-6	NA	TRBJ2-2	TGTGCCAGCAGCCCGCGTCTTACCGGGGAGCTGTTTTTT	CASSPRLTGELFF
NA	TRBV27	TRBD1	TRBJ1-6	TGTGCCAGCAGTTTCTCCGTCCCGGGACAGGGGAGTTCCCTCCACTTT	CASSFSVPGQGSSLHF
NA	TRBV7-9	TRBD2	TRBJ2-1	TGTGCCAGCAGCTACTTACTAGCGGACTACAATGAGCAGTTCTTC	CASSYLLADYNEQFF
NA	TRBV19	NA	TRBJ1-1	TGTGCCAGTAGATGGAGAGAGGGCTCCGAAGCTTTCTTT	CASRWREGSEAFF
NA	TRBV19	NA	TRBJ1-5	TGTGCCAGTTCACAGGGATCCAATCAGCCCCAGCATTTT	CASSQGSNQPQHF
NA	TRBV9	TRBD1	TRBJ1-6	TGTGCCAGCAGCGAGACAGGGGGCGGTGGTTCACCCCTCCACTTT	CASSETGGGGSPLHF
NA	TRBV19	NA	TRBJ1-2	TGTGCCAGCAGGACAGAGGTTTATGGCTACACCTTC	CASRTEVYGYTF
NA	TRBV28	TRBD2	TRBJ2-1	TGTGCCAGCAGTTTAGCGACTAGCGGTCGCGATGAGCAGTTCTTC	CASSLATSGRDEQFF
NA	TRBV24-1	NA	TRBJ1-5	TGTGCCACCGGAGTGGGAGATCAGCCCCAGCATTTT	CATGVGDQPQHF
NA	TRBV3-1/TRBV3-2	NA	TRBJ2-2	TGTGCCAGCAGCCGTAATATAGAACCGAGGGAGCTGTTTTTT	CASSRNIEPRELFF
NA	TRBV24-1	NA	TRBJ2-3	TGTGCCACCAGTGATATTTTCCCGGGACTTAGCACAGATACGCAGTATTTT	CATSDIFPGLSTDTQYF
NA	TRBV28	NA	TRBJ2-2	TGTGCCAGCAGCCTCGGACAGAACACCGGGGAGCTGTTTTTT	CASSLGQNTGELFF